Below, 32 T cell receptor beta chains from the same sample are listed, as sequenced in a study of T cell responses to AZD1222 COVID-19 vaccine. Generated by immunoSEQ multiplex PCR, the TCRdb table keeps only in-frame clones and is missing some. The table shows around 100,000 clones, with around nine tenths occurring only once. The sequencing used peripheral blood, collected on day 0 of AZD1222 vaccination. These receptors all stem from an adult in good health.

This clone was counted once. The chain joins TRBV30 to TRBJ1-2; TRBD1 agrees at 10 bases. The CDR3 spans 14 residues. CDR1 and CDR2 (germline): GTSNPN, SVGIG (reference sequence). Losses at the gene ends were 3 bases for V and 2 bases for J; bases not matched to a gene: 3. The CDR3 loop is CAWRRQGANYGYTF. For the CDR3, the DNA is TGTGCCTGGAGGAGACAGGGGGCCAACTATGGCTACACCTTC.

The chain joins TRBV19 to TRBJ1-2; unclear D gene. Germline assignment: CDR1 LNHDA and CDR2 SQIVND (reference sequence). V lost 3 bases and J lost 3, with 8 bases in between. The CDR3 consists of 13 residues. CDR3 bases: TGTGCCAGTAGTATCTACAGCGACTATGGCTACACCTTC. It codes for CASSIYSDYGYTF.

This rearrangement joins TRBV6-5 to TRBJ2-1; 8 bases map to TRBD1. The CDR3 has 15 residues. Trimming at V came to 2 bases and at J to 7 bases, leaving 7 bases not matched to a gene. Germline V gene sequence: CDR1 MNHEY, CDR2 SVGAGI. In DNA, the CDR3 is TGTGCCAGCAGTTACGACCTCCAGGGGGCGAATGAGCAGTTCTTC. This encodes CASSYDLQGANEQFF.

The rearrangement joins TRBV7-2 to TRBJ2-7, with TRBD1 matching over 7 bases. The V gene end was trimmed by 4 bases and the J gene end by 6 bases; junction bases not matched to a gene: 3. The length of the CDR3 is 12 residues. Germline assignment: CDR1 SGHTA and CDR2 FQGNSA. The CDR3 bases are TGTGCCAGCAGCTGGCCAGGGGGCGAGCAGTACTTC. The encoded protein is CASSWPGGEQYF.

The rearrangement joins TRBV4-1 to TRBJ2-3, with no clear D. CDR1 and CDR2 (germline): MGHRA, YSYEKL. Trimming removed 0 bases at V and 0 bases at J, with 16 bases between. The CDR3 totals 18 residues. CDR3 DNA sequence: TGCGCCAGCAGCCAAGATTCGGCCGAATCTTCTAGCACAGATACGCAGTATTTT. It specifies CASSQDSAESSSTDTQYF.

The chain couples TRBV19 to TRBJ1-2, with 8 bases matching TRBD1. V was clipped by 7 bases and J by 4 bases; unmatched bases: 11. The length of the CDR3 is 15 residues. Germline lookup yields CDR1 LNHDA and CDR2 SQIVND (reference sequence). The CDR3 here is CASTTQGAEIYGYTF. The CDR3 nucleotides are TGTGCCAGTACGACTCAGGGGGCCGAGATCTATGGCTACACCTTC.

This chain connects TRBV5-4 to TRBJ1-2; a weak D match, TRBD1 (5 bases). The V end was cut by 0 bases, the J end by 1 base, with 10 bases between. This CDR3 spans 15 amino acids. The germline CDR1 and CDR2 sequences are SGHNT and YYREEE (reference sequence). The CDR3 nucleotides are TGTGCCAGCAGCTTGGTATCAGGGATTAACTATGGCTACACCTTC. Translating it yields CASSLVSGINYGYTF.

This chain connects TRBV15 to TRBJ1-2; tentatively, D is TRBD1 (6 bases). The CDR3 contains 14 residues. Germline CDR1 LNHNV, CDR2 YYDKDF (reference sequence). The V gene lost 11 bases and the J gene lost 3 bases, with 19 bases spanning the gap. Here the CDR3 DNA reads TGTGCCGTCCGTAGGGGGGGCGCCGACTATGGCTACACCTTC. Translated: CAVRRGGADYGYTF.

V gene TRBV6-6 combines with J gene TRBJ2-2; D remains ambiguous. With 2 bases removed from V and 1 base from J, the gap between germline ends came to 8 bases. This CDR3 comprises 15 residues. From germline, CDR1 is MNHNY and CDR2 SVGAGI (reference sequence). The CDR3 nucleotides are TGTGCCAGCAGTTACGCGGCGTGGAACACCGGGGAGCTGTTTTTT. Amino acids: CASSYAAWNTGELFF.

The V and J genes are TRBV2 and TRBJ2-1; D possibly corresponds to TRBD2 (7 bases). In germline, CDR1 is SNHLY, CDR2 FYNNEI. The CDR3 sequence is 14 residues long. V was pared by 4 bases and J by 2 bases, with 9 bases between. The CDR3 sequence: CASSAGGPYNEQFF. As DNA, the CDR3 is TGTGCCAGCAGTGCCGGGGGGCCCTACAATGAGCAGTTCTTC. The variable domain in full, completed from reference TRBV2 and TRBJ2-1, reads EPEVTQTPSHQVTQMGQEVILRCVPISNHLYFYWYRQILGQKVEFLVSFYNNEISEKSEIFDDQFSVERPDGSNFTLKIRSTKLEDSAMYFCASSAGGPYNEQFFGPGTRLTVL.

The chain carries TRBV10-3 and TRBJ2-3; TRBD1 might be the D (6 bases). Per the germline V gene, CDR1 is ENHRY and CDR2 is SYGVKD. With 6 bases removed from V and 6 bases from J, the gap between germline ends came to 10 bases. The CDR3 length is 12 residues. CDR3 nucleotide sequence: TGTGCCATCAGGCTTACAGGGGATACGCAGTATTTT. Amino acid sequence: CAIRLTGDTQYF.

CDR3: CASRRDRVMNTEAFF. In DNA, the CDR3 is TGTGCCAGCAGGCGGGACAGGGTCATGAACACTGAAGCTTTCTTT. This sequence joins TRBV5-4 and TRBJ1-1, with 9 positions matching TRBD1. J was trimmed by 0 bases and V by 5 bases; bases with no gene match: 5. The CDR3 has 15 residues. In germline, CDR1 is SGHNT, CDR2 YYREEE (reference sequence).

J is TRBJ1-2 and V is TRBV7-9; 10 positions match TRBD1. With V trimmed by 8 bases and J by 8 bases, 8 bases remained unmatched. Germline V lookup: CDR1 SEHNR, CDR2 FQNEAQ (reference sequence). The CDR3 spans 13 residues. CDR3 nucleotides: TGTGCCAGCGAGGGACAGGGGTTTATGGGCTACACCTTC. Translated, it gives CASEGQGFMGYTF.

Only one count was recorded for this clone. The chain employs TRBV9 and TRBJ2-3, with TRBD1 as a possible D gene (5 bases). V was clipped by 5 bases and J by 7 bases, with 14 bases between them. The CDR3 is made up of 13 amino acids. The V gene's germline CDR1 is SGDLS and CDR2 YYNGEE. CDR3 protein: CASSRAGKNTQYF. CDR3 sequence (DNA): TGTGCCAGCAGTAGAGCAGGGAAGAATACGCAGTATTTT.

The chain uses TRBV4-1 and TRBJ1-2, with 11 nucleotides matching TRBD1. The V gene's germline CDR1 is MGHRA and CDR2 YSYEKL. The V gene end was trimmed by 3 bases and the J gene end by 3 bases; junction bases not matched to a gene: 9. The CDR3 is 17 amino acids. The CDR3, as DNA: TGCGCCAGCAGCCACATAACTCCGGGACAGGGGGACTATGGCTACACCTTC. Protein sequence: CASSHITPGQGDYGYTF.

The rearrangement joins TRBV7-3 to TRBJ1-3; no clear D gene. The CDR3 is 12 amino acids. The germline CDR1 and CDR2 sequences are SGHTA and FQGTGA. The V end lost 5 bases, the J end lost 7 bases, and 9 bases lay between the germline ends. The CDR3 DNA sequence: TGTGCCAGCAGCCCAATCGTCAACACCATATATTTT. Translating gives CASSPIVNTIYF.

The chain joins TRBV6-1 to TRBJ1-2, with a tentative D call TRBD1 (6 bases). Germline CDR1 MNHNS, CDR2 SASEGT. With 1 base removed from V and 14 bases from J, the gap between germline ends came to 20 bases. The CDR3 contains 14 residues. CDR3 DNA: TGTGCCAGCAGTGAAGTTCTCCCACAGGGTCCGGGGACCTTC. Amino acids: CASSEVLPQGPGTF.

J is TRBJ1-6 and V is TRBV14, with a possible D match to TRBD1 (5 bases). V was pared by 4 bases and J by 7 bases, with 14 bases between. Germline V gene sequence: CDR1 SGHDN, CDR2 FVKESK. The CDR3 sequence is 15 residues long. The chain's CDR3 is CASSRHPGVNSPLHF. The CDR3, as DNA: TGTGCCAGCAGCCGCCATCCGGGGGTGAATTCACCCCTCCACTTT.

The chain is built from TRBV7-2 and TRBJ1-3; D perhaps matches TRBD1 (5 bases). The CDR3 loop spans 13 amino acids. Germline CDR1 reads SGHTA; CDR2 reads FQGNSA. V lost 5 bases and J 4 bases, leaving 9 bases between the germline ends. The DNA for the CDR3 is TGTGCCAGCAGCCCGGGACCCGGAAACACCATATATTTT. As protein: CASSPGPGNTIYF.

The rearrangement joins TRBV28 to TRBJ1-1; possible D gene TRBD1, 6 bases. The CDR3 loop spans 13 amino acids. Trimming shortened V by 8 bases and J by 0 bases, and 10 bases separated the two germline ends. Germline V gene sequence: CDR1 MDHEN, CDR2 SYDVKM. The CDR3 here is CASLDSMNTEAFF. The CDR3 DNA reads as TGTGCCAGCCTGGACAGCATGAACACTGAAGCTTTCTTT.

The chain carries TRBV4-2 and TRBJ1-2; TRBD1 matches 7 bases. Germline CDR1 is LGHNA and CDR2 is YNFKEQ. V lost 4 bases to trimming and J lost 3 bases; unmatched junction nucleotides: 5. The CDR3 contains 14 residues. The CDR3 nucleotides are TGTGCCAGCAGCCCTGGGGACAGCCACTATGGCTACACCTTC. Amino acid sequence: CASSPGDSHYGYTF.

The rearrangement joins TRBV6-5 to TRBJ1-4; D ambiguous. CDR3 length equals 14 residues. Trimming cost V 2 bases and J 7 bases, with 11 bases left between them. The germline CDR1 and CDR2 sequences are MNHEY and SVGAGI. The CDR3 loop is CASSYRAGGEKLFF. The CDR3 DNA sequence: TGTGCCAGCAGTTACCGGGCAGGTGGTGAAAAACTGTTTTTT.

The V and J genes are TRBV28 and TRBJ1-2; D is unclear. This CDR3 has 16 amino acids. Germline assignment: CDR1 MDHEN and CDR2 SYDVKM. With 4 bases removed from V and 8 bases from J, the gap between germline ends came to 23 bases. This CDR3 is CASSSIVLGGPGGYTF. DNA of the CDR3: TGTGCCAGCAGTTCCATAGTACTAGGTGGGCCCGGAGGCTACACCTTC.

V usage is TRBV18 and J usage is TRBJ1-1; D uncertain. CDR3 size: 14 residues. Germline V CDR1 and CDR2: KGHSH, LQKENI. Trimming cost V 3 bases and J 5 bases, with 13 bases left between them. CDR3 residues: CASSPLRERTEAFF. In DNA form, the CDR3 reads TGTGCCAGCTCACCTCTCCGGGAGAGGACTGAAGCTTTCTTT.

The gene calls are TRBV28 and TRBJ1-4; D might be TRBD1 (6 bases). Trimming shortened V by 2 bases and J by 8 bases, and 12 bases separated the two germline ends. From germline, CDR1 is MDHEN and CDR2 SYDVKM. The CDR3 length is 14 residues. The chain's CDR3 is CASSLAGGREKLFF. The CDR3, as DNA: TGTGCCAGCAGTTTAGCTGGGGGCAGAGAAAAACTGTTTTTT.

The chain combines TRBV30 with TRBJ1-2; D uncertain. V dropped 2 bases and J dropped 3 bases, with 16 bases sitting between them. CDR1 is GTSNPN and CDR2 is SVGIG in the germline V gene (reference sequence). CDR3 size: 15 residues. This CDR3 reads CAWSKGSQDYYGYTF. The CDR3 nucleotides are TGTGCCTGGAGTAAAGGAAGTCAGGATTACTATGGCTACACCTTC.

The chain couples TRBV12-3 or TRBV12-4 to TRBJ1-1; D unclear. Trimming cost V 2 bases and J 10 bases, with 11 bases left between them. There are 12 residues in the CDR3. The CDR3: CASSLIQRRAFF. Here the CDR3 DNA reads TGTGCCAGCAGTTTAATACAGAGACGAGCTTTCTTT.

The rearrangement uses TRBV5-1 and TRBJ1-1, with D uncertain. V was clipped by 3 bases and J by 0 bases, with 9 bases between them. This CDR3 contains 14 residues. Germline assignment: CDR1 SGHRS and CDR2 YFSETQ. CDR3 in DNA: TGCGCCAGCAGCTATCAGCAGGTGAACACTGAAGCTTTCTTT. Amino acid sequence: CASSYQQVNTEAFF.

A word on this clone: Relative to the germline gene, one junction end is altered; a read error may explain this. The gene calls are TRBV6-1 and TRBJ1-2; TRBD1 matches 7 bases. CDR3 length equals 14 residues. Germline V gene sequence: CDR1 MNHNS, CDR2 SASEGT. This chain's CDR3 is CASREDRAYYGYTF. The CDR3 DNA sequence: TGTGCCAGCAGGGAAGACAGGGCCTACTATGGCTACACCTTC.

The chain carries TRBV3-1 (or the pseudogene TRBV3-2) and TRBJ1-3; D gene ambiguous. CDR1 and CDR2 from the germline V gene are LGHDT and YNNKEL (reference sequence). The V and J ends lost 2 bases and 4 bases respectively, with 6 bases between them. This CDR3 is built from 13 residues. This CDR3 reads CASSQQIGNTIYF. Here the CDR3 DNA reads TGTGCCAGCAGCCAACAGATCGGAAACACCATATATTTT.

The V and J genes are TRBV6-2 or TRBV6-3 and TRBJ2-3, with D maybe TRBD2 (5 bases). The CDR3 length is 11 residues. V shed 5 bases and J shed 9 bases, with 9 bases lying between them. The germline gives CDR1 MNHEY, CDR2 SVGEGT. The CDR3 loop is CASSILATQYF. The CDR3 nucleotides are TGTGCCAGCAGTATCTTAGCGACGCAGTATTTT.

This chain connects TRBV9 to TRBJ1-3, with D possibly matching TRBD1 (5 bases). With 4 bases removed from V and 4 bases from J, the gap between germline ends came to 12 bases. This CDR3 has 14 amino acids. Germline V lookup: CDR1 SGDLS, CDR2 YYNGEE. In nucleotides, the CDR3 is TGTGCCAGCAGCCGGGGGGTAGACGGAAACACCATATATTTT. This gives the protein CASSRGVDGNTIYF.